The 32 T cell receptor beta chains given below trace back to one sample, sequenced in a study of regulatory T cells in long-lasting Graves disease. CDR3 regions were amplified by Arm-PCR using iRepertoire HTBI primers to build TCR beta libraries. Using its own MiXCR run on the multiplex PCR reads, TCRdb lists one record per CDR3 protein. The sample consists of 650,000 to 850,000 distinct CDR3 sequences, 25% to 35% of them appearing once. The time point was: persistent/refractory GD, antithyroid drugs over 5 years with positive TRAb. Extracted PBMC RNA gave rise to the TCR library. Sequencing was performed on peripheral blood mononuclear cells (PBMCs), taken when the disease was refractory, from a patient treated with antithyroid drugs. The receptor source for this set is a female donor with Graves disease.

This clonotype was recorded at least ten times. The chain couples TRBV2 to TRBJ1-5; D gene unclear. Germline V gene data show CDR1 as SNHLY and CDR2 as FYNNEI. This CDR3 comprises 14 residues. Trimming took off 1 base at V and 4 bases at J, with 8 bases between the two ends. CDR3 protein: CASSEGHRNQPQHF. CDR3 coding DNA: TGTGCCAGCAGTGAAGGACACCGAAATCAGCCCCAGCATTTT. The whole variable domain, filled in from reference TRBV2 and TRBJ1-5, reads EPEVTQTPSHQVTQMGQEVILRCVPISNHLYFYWYRQILGQKVEFLVSFYNNEISEKSEIFDDQFSVERPDGSNFTLKIRSTKLEDSAMYFCASSEGHRNQPQHFGDGTRLSIL.

This clonotype was seen many times. The chain employs TRBV20-1 and TRBJ1-4; no clear D. The CDR3 consists of 14 residues. The germline V gene encodes CDR1 DFQATT and CDR2 SNEGSKA (reference sequence). Between the trimmed V and J ends, which lost 6 bases and 3 bases, there was a span of 14 bases. The CDR3 is CSAVRWGANEKLFF. The CDR3 bases are TGCAGTGCCGTCCGGTGGGGAGCTAATGAAAAACTGTTTTTT.

This clonotype was observed a handful of times. The chain couples TRBV5-4 to TRBJ2-7; 9 nucleotides align to TRBD2. From germline, CDR1 is SGHNT and CDR2 YYREEE (reference sequence). This CDR3 contains 17 residues. V was pared by 0 bases and J by 3 bases, with 10 bases of the junction left unmatched. DNA for the CDR3: TGTGCCAGCAGCTTGGTTAGGGTTAGCGGGAGTCTCTACGAGCAGTACTTC. It is translated as CASSLVRVSGSLYEQYF.

V gene TRBV18 combines with J gene TRBJ1-6; possibly TRBD1 for D (6 bases). Trimming left V 3 bases short and J 6 bases short, with 9 bases between. Looked up from germline, CDR1 is KGHSH and CDR2 is LQKENI. The CDR3 sequence is 14 residues long. The CDR3 reads CASSPGHPNSPLHF. The DNA for the CDR3 is TGTGCCAGCTCACCGGGACACCCTAATTCACCCCTCCACTTT. The whole variable domain, filled in from reference TRBV18 and TRBJ1-6, reads NAGVMQNPRHLVRRRGQEARLRCSPMKGHSHVYWYRQLPEEGLKFMVYLQKENIIDESGMPKERFSAEFPKEGPSILRIQQVVRGDSAAYFCASSPGHPNSPLHFGNGTRLTVT.

Only a few counts were recorded for this clonotype. This sequence joins TRBV3-1 and TRBJ1-5, with a possible D match to TRBD1 (5 bases). The CDR3 covers 14 residues. Germline loops: CDR1 LGHDT, CDR2 YNNKEL (reference sequence). Trimming took off 4 bases at V and 5 bases at J, with 12 bases between the two ends. CDR3 DNA: TGTGCCAGCAGCCGTACAGGCCCTGATCAGCCCCAGCATTTT. Translated, it gives CASSRTGPDQPQHF.

This clonotype was recorded many times. The rearrangement joins TRBV28 to TRBJ1-2, with TRBD1 matching over 7 bases. This CDR3 contains 14 residues. The V segment lost 7 bases and the J segment 4 bases; nucleotides outside the gene matches: 9. CDR1 MDHEN and CDR2 SYDVKM come from the germline V gene. CDR3 nucleotide sequence: TGTGCCAGCAACTCGGGAGCAGGGGGCTATGGCTACACCTTC. Its translation: CASNSGAGGYGYTF.

V is TRBV13 and J is TRBJ1-1, with D uncertain. This CDR3 contains 14 residues. Deletions cut 2 bases from V and 3 bases from J, with 10 bases between. Germline V gives CDR1 PRHDT, CDR2 FYEKMQ (reference sequence). CDR3 amino acids: CASSLNGGDTEAFF. The DNA for the CDR3 is TGTGCCAGCAGCTTAAATGGAGGTGACACTGAAGCTTTCTTT.

Of note for this clonotype: Its ends do not fully match the called genes, so a read error is possible. The V and J genes are TRBV6-1 and TRBJ1-1; tentative D call: TRBD1 (6 bases). CDR3 length: 14 amino acids. CDR1 and CDR2 (germline): MNHNS, SASEGT. CDR3 nucleotides: TGTGCCAGCAGGGAAGGGGGGGCAAGGACTGAAGCTTTCTTT. Translated, it gives CASREGGARTEAFF.

This chain links TRBV18 with TRBJ2-7; a possible D gene is TRBD2 (6 bases). Germline assignment: CDR1 KGHSH and CDR2 LQKENI. This CDR3 is built from 12 residues. V dropped 6 bases and J dropped 7 bases, with 13 bases sitting between them. The CDR3 DNA follows: TGTGCCAGCTCCACGGGGGACTTAGAGCAGTACTTC. This codes for CASSTGDLEQYF. Using reference TRBV18 and TRBJ2-7 for the parts outside the CDR3, the full variable domain is NAGVMQNPRHLVRRRGQEARLRCSPMKGHSHVYWYRQLPEEGLKFMVYLQKENIIDESGMPKERFSAEFPKEGPSILRIQQVVRGDSAAYFCASSTGDLEQYFGPGTRLTVT.

V is TRBV2 and J is TRBJ1-1; 8 bases are a match to TRBD1. Trimming took 4 bases from V and 5 from J; bases not matched to a gene: 3. This CDR3 is 13 amino acids long. The germline V gene encodes CDR1 SNHLY and CDR2 FYNNEI. In DNA, the CDR3 is TGTGCCAGCAGTGCCTGGACAGGGACTGAAGCTTTCTTT. Its protein is CASSAWTGTEAFF.

There are a few counts of this clonotype. This chain links TRBV19 with TRBJ1-1, with TRBD1 identical over 10 bases. CDR3 size: 16 residues. V was pared by 7 bases and J by 2 bases, with 10 bases of the junction left unmatched. Per the germline V gene, CDR1 is LNHDA and CDR2 is SQIVND (reference sequence). For the CDR3, the DNA is TGTGCCAGTACCTTCAACAGACAGGGGGCAAACACTGAAGCTTTCTTT. Translation gives CASTFNRQGANTEAFF.

V gene TRBV29-1 combines with J gene TRBJ1-1, with no clear D. Per the germline V gene, CDR1 is SQVTM and CDR2 is ANQGSEA. The CDR3 covers 11 residues. V was cut by 5 bases and J by 4 bases, with 8 bases left in between. The CDR3 DNA sequence: TGCAGCGTTCTCGAGGGCACTGAAGCTTTCTTT. Its translation is CSVLEGTEAFF.

CDR3 residues: CASSFERGNQPQHF. In nucleotides, the CDR3 is TGTGCCAGCAGTTTCGAGCGGGGCAATCAGCCCCAGCATTTT. The chain carries TRBV12-3 or TRBV12-4 and TRBJ1-5; D is unclear. Trimming shortened V by 3 bases and J by 2 bases, and 8 bases separated the two germline ends. CDR3 length equals 14 residues.

This clonotype appeared many times. V and J are TRBV6-1 and TRBJ1-6, with TRBD1 as a possible D gene (5 bases). Trimming took off 3 bases at V and 7 bases at J, with 10 bases between the two ends. Germline CDR1 is MNHNS and CDR2 is SASEGT. The CDR3 runs 14 residues. CDR3 sequence: CASSERDRNSPLHF. The CDR3 DNA is TGTGCCAGCAGTGAGAGGGACCGGAATTCACCCCTCCACTTT.

This clonotype was detected only a few times. The gene calls are TRBV19 and TRBJ1-1, with a weak D call TRBD1 (6 bases). Germline-derived CDR1 and CDR2 are LNHDA and SQIVND (reference sequence). The CDR3 spans 16 residues. Trimming shortened V by 1 base and J by 1 base, and 13 bases separated the two germline ends. CDR3: CASSIGAGVSNTEAFF. The CDR3 DNA reads TGTGCCAGTAGTATAGGGGCAGGGGTATCGAACACTGAAGCTTTCTTT.

The rearrangement uses TRBV20-1 and TRBJ1-4; 8 nucleotides align to TRBD1. CDR3 length: 13 residues. The ends lost 2 bases at V and 10 bases at J; junction bases unmatched: 6. Germline CDR1 is DFQATT and CDR2 is SNEGSKA (reference sequence). The CDR3 reads CSARPGTGTKLFF. The CDR3 nucleotides read TGCAGTGCTAGACCTGGGACAGGCACAAAACTGTTTTTT.

Comment on this clonotype: Since a much larger clone is just one base distant, this may be a read error. The chain links TRBV20-1 to TRBJ1-5; D not resolved. This CDR3 spans 17 amino acids. Trimming removed 0 bases from V and 7 bases from J, with 22 bases in between. Germline loops: CDR1 DFQATT, CDR2 SNEGSKA (reference sequence). The CDR3 bases are TGCAGTGCTAGAGATCCCCTGCGTCAAACCGTTAGCCAGCCCCAGCATTTT. Its protein product is CSARDPLRQTVSQPQHF.

The rearrangement joins TRBV29-1 to TRBJ2-7; D is unclear. The CDR3 is 11 amino acids. Germline assignment: CDR1 SQVTM and CDR2 ANQGSEA. V lost 7 bases and J lost 2, with 9 bases in between. CDR3 amino acids: CSGKGPYEQYF. CDR3 sequence (DNA): TGCAGCGGCAAAGGACCCTACGAGCAGTACTTC.

The CDR3 spells CASSPPPNKGGSNQPQHF. CDR3 coding DNA: TGTGCCAGCTCACCACCGCCCAACAAGGGCGGTAGCAATCAGCCCCAGCATTTT. The J gene is TRBJ1-5, the V gene TRBV18; D is ambiguous. The V end lost 0 bases, the J end lost 0 bases, and 15 bases lay between the germline ends. The CDR3 covers 18 residues. Germline values: CDR1 KGHSH, CDR2 LQKENI.

With regard to this clonotype: At one end the junction does not follow the germline gene, possibly because of a read error. The chain is built from TRBV12-3 or TRBV12-4 and TRBJ1-5; no definite D call. The CDR3 contains 14 residues. In nucleotides, the CDR3 is TGTGCCGGCAGTTTTGTCGGGAGCAATCAGCCCCAGCATTTT. Translated, it gives CAGSFVGSNQPQHF.

This clonotype was seen a few times. The chain is built from TRBV19 and TRBJ1-2; D remains ambiguous. The germline V and J ends were trimmed by 3 bases and 3 bases, with 14 bases remaining between them. Germline-derived CDR1 and CDR2 are LNHDA and SQIVND (reference sequence). The CDR3 contains 15 residues. The CDR3 DNA sequence: TGTGCCAGTAGTATTCGGAGAGGGCAGGACTATGGCTACACCTTC. Protein product: CASSIRRGQDYGYTF.

The table lists this clonotype with a few counts. The chain carries TRBV7-6 and TRBJ2-4; TRBD2 aligns across 15 bases. CDR1 is SGHVS, CDR2 FNYEAQ, per germline. This CDR3 region has 18 residues. Losses at the gene ends were 5 bases for V and 2 bases for J; bases not matched to a gene: 7. Here the CDR3 reads CASSRGLAGGSPKNIQYF. The CDR3 coding sequence is TGTGCCAGCAGCAGGGGACTAGCGGGAGGCTCCCCCAAAAACATTCAGTACTTC.

CDR3 bases: TGTGCCTGGAGGGACGGGACGTTTAGGGAAAAACTGTTTTTT. Its protein product is CAWRDGTFREKLFF. The chain recombines TRBV30 with TRBJ1-4, with D possibly being TRBD1 (5 bases). This CDR3 comprises 14 residues. The germline V and J ends were trimmed by 3 bases and 8 bases, with 16 bases remaining between them. Germline-derived CDR1 and CDR2 are GTSNPN and SVGIG (reference sequence). Full variable domain (remainder filled in from reference TRBV30 and TRBJ1-4): SQTIHQWPATLVQPVGSPLSLECTVEGTSNPNLYWYRQAAGRGLQLLFYSVGIGQISSEVPQNLSASRPQDRQFILSSKKLLLSDSGFYLCAWRDGTFREKLFFGSGTQLSVL.

At least ten counts were recorded for this clonotype. The chain carries TRBV28 and TRBJ1-2; tentative D call: TRBD1 (5 bases). CDR3 length: 12 residues. The V end was cut by 3 bases, the J end by 11 bases, with 13 bases between. Germline loops: CDR1 MDHEN, CDR2 SYDVKM. The CDR3 loop is CASSFRQQRYTF. CDR3 nucleotide sequence: TGTGCCAGCAGTTTTCGACAGCAAAGGTACACCTTC.

V usage is TRBV28 and J usage is TRBJ1-6; unclear D gene. The V gene lost 4 bases and the J gene lost 6 bases, with 10 bases spanning the gap. The CDR3 spans 14 residues. Germline V gene sequence: CDR1 MDHEN, CDR2 SYDVKM. CDR3 amino acids: CASSSSPPNSPLHF. CDR3 DNA: TGTGCCAGCAGTTCCTCCCCCCCTAATTCACCCCTCCACTTT.

Ten or more counts support this clonotype. The chain uses TRBV12-5 and TRBJ1-1; D gene uncertain. Germline-derived CDR1 and CDR2 are LGHNT and FRNRAP. The CDR3 totals 13 residues. V lost 6 bases and J lost 1, with 9 bases in between. This CDR3 is CASGNQQNTEAFF. The CDR3 region has the DNA TGTGCTAGTGGCAATCAACAGAACACTGAAGCTTTCTTT.

This clonotype was seen more than once but under ten times. The rearrangement joins TRBV6-1 to TRBJ1-1; D may be TRBD1 (5 bases). V was cut by 5 bases and J by 3 bases, with 13 bases left in between. Looked up from germline, CDR1 is MNHNS and CDR2 is SASEGT. The CDR3 covers 14 residues. The CDR3, as DNA: TGTGCCAGCAGTCGTGGGGGGTTGGACACTGAAGCTTTCTTT. Translated, it gives CASSRGGLDTEAFF.

This chain joins TRBV15 and TRBJ2-2; TRBD2 matches at 7 bases. CDR1 and CDR2 (germline): LNHNV, YYDKDF (reference sequence). Unmatched junction bases numbered 5, after V lost 7 bases and J lost 0 bases. The CDR3 has 15 residues. The CDR3 sequence: CATTRTSANTGELFF. CDR3 bases: TGTGCCACCACTCGCACTAGCGCGAACACCGGGGAGCTGTTTTTT.

In DNA, the CDR3 is TGTGCCACCAGCAGCGACAGGGGGCAAGGTCAGCCCCAGCATTTT. Its protein is CATSSDRGQGQPQHF. The chain combines TRBV15 with TRBJ1-5, with TRBD1 matching 10 bases. Germline assignment: CDR1 LNHNV and CDR2 YYDKDF (reference sequence). V was clipped by 3 bases and J by 6 bases; unmatched bases: 5. This CDR3 has 15 residues.

The chain joins TRBV29-1 to TRBJ2-7; possibly TRBD2 for D (5 bases). In germline, CDR1 is SQVTM, CDR2 ANQGSEA. V shed 2 bases and J shed 1 base, with 12 bases lying between them. The CDR3 spans 14 residues. The CDR3 sequence is CSVELRGGSYEQYF. Written as DNA, the CDR3 is TGCAGCGTTGAACTGCGCGGAGGATCCTACGAGCAGTACTTC.

The chain employs TRBV24-1 and TRBJ2-2; 9 bases match TRBD1. The CDR3 is 15 amino acids. From germline, CDR1 is KGHDR and CDR2 SFDVKD. Unmatched junction bases numbered 2, after V lost 4 bases and J lost 3 bases. In DNA form, the CDR3 reads TGTGCCACCAGTGACGACAGGGGGGACACCGGGGAGCTGTTTTTT. Its protein product is CATSDDRGDTGELFF.

In its sample, this clonotype was seen a few times. This chain links TRBV12-3 or TRBV12-4 with TRBJ1-2; D unclear. CDR3 length equals 13 residues. Trimming shortened V by 3 bases and J by 8 bases, and 13 bases separated the two germline ends. The chain's CDR3 is CASSFPAIGGYTF. CDR3 in DNA: TGTGCCAGCAGTTTTCCGGCCATAGGCGGCTACACCTTC.